The 16 T cell receptor beta chains below come from one sample, sequenced in a study of blood T cell repertoires in COVID-19. Method: immunoSEQ multiplex PCR; TCRdb's copy keeps in-frame clones and lacks some. Of about 240,000 clones detected, about nine tenths appear once; the ten largest clones hold 7.2%. Specimen: peripheral blood. All receptors derive from a man in his 60s who had recovered from COVID-19.

The rearrangement links TRBV5-1 to TRBJ2-3, with 9 nucleotides matching TRBD2. CDR3 length equals 16 residues. Per the germline V gene, CDR1 is SGHRS and CDR2 is YFSETQ. With 4 bases clipped from V and 2 bases from J, the junction kept 8 bases outside the gene matches. Here the CDR3 reads CASSPRTSAPTDTQYF. CDR3 DNA sequence: TGCGCCAGCAGCCCCCGGACTAGCGCCCCCACAGATACGCAGTATTTT. Complete variable domain (other parts from reference TRBV5-1 and TRBJ2-3): KAGVTQTPRYLIKTRGQQVTLSCSPISGHRSVSWYQQTPGQGLQFLFEYFSETQRNKGNFPGRFSGRQFSNSRSEMNVSTLELGDSALYLCASSPRTSAPTDTQYFGPGTRLTVL.

The V call is TRBV4-1, the J call TRBJ2-5, with a weak D call TRBD1 (5 bases). V shed 1 base and J shed 0 bases, with 15 bases lying between them. This CDR3 is built from 17 residues. Germline CDR1 and CDR2: MGHRA and YSYEKL. The CDR3 region has the DNA TGCGCCAGCAGCCAAGCAAGGCTAGGGGTCAACCAAGAGACCCAGTACTTC. Its protein product is CASSQARLGVNQETQYF.

The chain combines TRBV6-5 with TRBJ1-4, with D unclear. The V gene's germline CDR1 is MNHEY and CDR2 SVGAGI. Trimming took 8 bases from V and 5 from J, leaving 15 bases between them. The CDR3 covers 14 residues. CDR3 sequence (DNA): TGTGCCAGCCGTATATTGGCAGAAAATGAAAAACTGTTTTTT. Translation: CASRILAENEKLFF.

The V gene is TRBV24-1, the J gene TRBJ2-1; TRBD1 matches 11 bases. The trim removed 1 base at V and 7 bases at J, leaving 5 bases unmatched. The germline gives CDR1 KGHDR, CDR2 SFDVKD. CDR3 length: 16 amino acids. The CDR3 region has the DNA TGTGCCACCAGTGATTTAGGACAGGGGGCGGGGAATGAGCAGTTCTTC. Amino acid sequence: CATSDLGQGAGNEQFF.

The J gene is TRBJ2-3, the V gene TRBV15, with 9 bases that match TRBD2. This CDR3 has 16 residues. CDR1 and CDR2 (germline): LNHNV, YYDKDF (reference sequence). The J segment lost 3 bases and the V segment lost 5 bases, leaving 9 bases of the junction unmatched. Here the CDR3 DNA reads TGTGCCACCAGCTTTCGTAGCGGGGGTTCGACAGATACGCAGTATTTT. As protein: CATSFRSGGSTDTQYF.

The chain combines TRBV5-1 with TRBJ1-5; D not resolved. The CDR3 extends over 15 amino acids. Germline-derived CDR1 and CDR2 are SGHRS and YFSETQ. V was pared by 0 bases and J by 3 bases, with 10 bases between. CDR3 region: CASSLAGNDNQPQHF. The CDR3 nucleotides read TGCGCCAGCAGCTTGGCAGGTAACGACAATCAGCCCCAGCATTTT.

The chain is built from TRBV5-1 and TRBJ1-2; D remains unclear. The CDR3 totals 16 residues. Trimming took 0 bases from V and 0 from J, leaving 12 bases between them. Germline-derived CDR1 and CDR2 are SGHRS and YFSETQ. CDR3 in DNA: TGCGCCAGCAGCTTGGGACACACTAGAGCTAACTATGGCTACACCTTC. It specifies CASSLGHTRANYGYTF.

The CDR3 spells CASSIGTGFRSGNTIYF. The CDR3 nucleotides are TGCGCCAGCAGCATCGGGACAGGTTTCCGCTCTGGAAACACCATATATTTT. The V and J genes are TRBV5-1 and TRBJ1-3, with 8 bases fitting TRBD1. The germline CDR1 and CDR2 sequences are SGHRS and YFSETQ. The CDR3 totals 17 residues. Trimming at V came to 4 bases and at J to 0 bases, leaving 9 bases not matched to a gene.

This chain joins TRBV28 and TRBJ1-2; D not resolved. V was clipped by 10 bases and J by 1 base, with 13 bases between them. CDR1 is MDHEN, CDR2 SYDVKM, per germline. The CDR3 contains 13 residues. DNA of the CDR3: TGTGCCACCTCAGTCCTTCTTAACTATGGCTACACCTTC. It specifies CATSVLLNYGYTF.

The chain couples TRBV3-1 (or the pseudogene TRBV3-2) to TRBJ2-2, with 8 bases lining up with TRBD2. Germline CDR1 and CDR2: LGHDT and YNNKEL (reference sequence). CDR3 size: 21 residues. J was trimmed by 14 bases and V by 1 base; bases with no gene match: 30. CDR3 residues: CASSQVLLRIERGSGSGRLFF. CDR3 bases: TGTGCCAGCAGCCAAGTGTTACTACGTATAGAGAGGGGATCGGGGAGCGGGAGACTGTTTTTT.

The chain combines TRBV5-4 with TRBJ1-2, with D uncertain. CDR1 and CDR2 from the germline V gene are SGHNT and YYREEE (reference sequence). This CDR3 is 14 amino acids long. Trimming left V 3 bases short and J 2 bases short, with 11 bases between. The CDR3 nucleotides are TGTGCCAGCAGCTCTGGACGGGAGAACTATGGCTACACCTTC. This translates into CASSSGRENYGYTF.

The CDR3 protein is CASSSVFTEAFF. As DNA, the CDR3 is TGTGCCAGTAGTTCGGTATTCACTGAAGCTTTCTTT. V usage is TRBV19 and J usage is TRBJ1-1; D gene ambiguous. V dropped 5 bases and J dropped 4 bases, with 8 bases sitting between them. The CDR3 covers 12 residues. Germline assignment: CDR1 LNHDA and CDR2 SQIVND (reference sequence).

As concerns this clone: A read error may account for a junction end that differs from germline. V and J are TRBV27 and TRBJ1-2, with 11 bases matching TRBD1. The CDR3 sequence is 18 residues long. The germline CDR1 and CDR2 sequences are MNHEY and SMNVEV (reference sequence). CDR3 protein: CASSPNLRDRGINDGYTF. The CDR3 DNA reads TGTGCCAGCAGTCCAAACCTCCGGGACAGGGGGATTAACGATGGCTACACCTTC.

DNA of the CDR3: TGTGCCAGCACGCCGGGGATGGGGAACCAGTACTTC. Translated: CASTPGMGNQYF. The V call is TRBV6-5, the J call TRBJ2-5; D is perhaps TRBD2 (5 bases). The germline CDR1 and CDR2 sequences are MNHEY and SVGAGI. V was cut by 7 bases and J by 10 bases, with 16 bases left in between. The CDR3 has 12 residues.

The V and J genes are TRBV6-2 or TRBV6-3 and TRBJ2-7, with D maybe TRBD1 (5 bases). Per the germline V gene, CDR1 is MNHEY and CDR2 is SVGEGT. V was shortened by 0 bases and J by 3 bases, with 12 bases between the two germline ends. The CDR3 has 15 residues. CDR3 region: CASSYSRGSRYEQYF. In DNA, the CDR3 is TGTGCCAGCAGTTACTCAAGGGGCTCTCGCTACGAGCAGTACTTC.

The DNA for the CDR3 is TGTGCCAGCGGGGGCAGGGGCAACACTGAAGCTTTCTTT. Its translation: CASGGRGNTEAFF. This sequence joins TRBV2 and TRBJ1-1, with D perhaps TRBD1 (6 bases). This CDR3 has 13 residues. V lost 8 bases and J 2 bases, leaving 12 bases between the germline ends. Germline-derived CDR1 and CDR2 are SNHLY and FYNNEI. Looking up the rest from reference TRBV2 and TRBJ1-1 gives the full variable domain: EPEVTQTPSHQVTQMGQEVILRCVPISNHLYFYWYRQILGQKVEFLVSFYNNEISEKSEIFDDQFSVERPDGSNFTLKIRSTKLEDSAMYFCASGGRGNTEAFFGQGTRLTVV.